This T cell receptor (beta chain) was sequenced for a study of vaccination effects on CD4 cells after COVID-19 (dated by TCRdb to 2021 to 2024). Notes on the research overall: To identify antigen-specific CD4+ T cell clonotypes by their expansion, the ViraFEST assay first stimulated PBMC with viral peptide pools and then applied TCR sequencing. Each participant got two doses of an mRNA SARS-CoV-2 vaccine, either BNT162b2 or mRNA-1273. In a couple of convalescent patients, pre-vaccine samples were collected 16 days and one week ahead of the first dose, 142 and 148 days after COVID-19 diagnosis. About 2.1 million PBMC per well were cultured in IMDM with about 5% human AB serum, 10 IU/ml IL-2 and gentamicin, plus 10 ug/ml peptides. The study compared SARS-CoV-2 spike-specific CD4+ TCR repertoires before and after mRNA vaccination in COVID-19 convalescent patients and infection-naive vaccine recipients. The full study included 10 COVID-19 convalescent patients and a handful of SARS-CoV-2-naive healthy vaccine recipients. In the study, cultures from other donors were sequenced using the Oncomine TCR Beta short-read assay on an Illumina iSeq 100.

Receptor amplification or capture employed the immunoSEQ multiplex PCR assay. DNA from the cultured and isolated CD4+ T cells underwent TCR beta CDR3 sequencing. On the authors' methods: Non-productive TCR sequences were discarded, and reads were trimmed to the CDR3 region, with only CDR3s of 7 or more amino acids retained. The MANAFEST web app was used to pick out antigen-specific clonotypes by comparing their expansion in peptide wells with that in reference cultures. To be called positive, a clone needed expansion at FDR<0.05 compared with the reference and with all other wells, an odds ratio greater than 5, and a frequency greater than 0.1% in two replicate wells. Clonotypes significantly expanded in SARS-CoV-2 spike wells and in at least one common cold coronavirus spike condition were defined as cross-reactive. CDR3 similarity was assessed by Levenshtein distance with the stringdist R package, and unrooted trees were built with ape in R 3.6.1. TCRdb carries this immuneACCESS record with in-frame sequences only. Its versions omit some clonotypes, under half of them owing to an unresolved V gene in the studies checked, with the rest unexplained. The V and J calls and the clone size are those of that table, but D and trimming were determined from the DNA. This sample lists 45,000 to 60,000 clones; 75% to 80% were detected once. Approximately 12% of the sample rests with the top ten.

The paper's findings and limits, for the study overall: Marked clonal contraction was observed in both infection-induced and vaccine-induced clones at late post-vaccination timepoints, consistent with waning T cell responses. The study was limited by a small number of convalescent patients, and early post-infection timepoints were lacking. Among convalescent patients, the spike-reactive repertoire after vaccination was made up mainly of new vaccine-induced clones that were largely distinct from the clones induced by infection.

Including cysteine and phenylalanine, the CDR3 has 15 amino acids. Only the CDR3 portion is preserved as DNA: 45 bases, with reading frame beginning at the first base. Relative to germline, V is 6 bases shorter and J is 5 bases shorter, with 19 bases between their ends. CDR1 and CDR2 are read off the germline V gene as MNHEY and SVGAGI. After more than nine days of culture, CD4+ T cells were isolated with the EasySep CD4+ T cell isolation kit. Convalescent patients had PCR-confirmed SARS-CoV-2 infection between March and December 2020, before Alpha, Beta and Delta variants emerged in the United States. Half of the culture medium was replaced with fresh IL-2-containing medium on days 3 and 7. Unless noted otherwise, every peptide stimulation condition was grown in triplicate wells. PBMC were separated from whole blood using Ficoll-Paque Plus gradient centrifugation and were then either cryopreserved at -140C or used fresh. Genomic DNA was extracted from cultured CD4+ T cells with the QIAamp micro DNA kit.

A word on this clone: Its antigen has not been determined. The sample holds no much larger clone one base away, and base qualities are not on file.

The rearrangement joined TRBV6-5 to TRBJ2-5; a confident D gene designation cannot be given. The sequence derives from a human donor who had a prior SARS-CoV-2 infection. The sample here was CD4+ T cells from PBMCs cultured without peptide, taken before COVID-19 vaccination. DNA sequence: TGTGCCAGCAGCCCCCAACGCCCAATCCTGGAGACCCAGTACTTC. Translated, this is CASSPQRPILETQYF.